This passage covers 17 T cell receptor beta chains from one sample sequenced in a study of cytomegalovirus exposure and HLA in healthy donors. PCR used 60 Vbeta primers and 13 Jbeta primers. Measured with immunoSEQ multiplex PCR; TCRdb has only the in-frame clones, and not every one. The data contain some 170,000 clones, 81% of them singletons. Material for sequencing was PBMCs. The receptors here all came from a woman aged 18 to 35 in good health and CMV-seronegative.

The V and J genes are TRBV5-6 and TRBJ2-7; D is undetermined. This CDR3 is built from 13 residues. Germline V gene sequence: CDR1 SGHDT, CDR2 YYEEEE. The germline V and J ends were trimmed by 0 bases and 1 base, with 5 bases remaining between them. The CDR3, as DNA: TGTGCCAGCAGCTTGGTGACTTCCTACGAGCAGTACTTC. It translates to CASSLVTSYEQYF.

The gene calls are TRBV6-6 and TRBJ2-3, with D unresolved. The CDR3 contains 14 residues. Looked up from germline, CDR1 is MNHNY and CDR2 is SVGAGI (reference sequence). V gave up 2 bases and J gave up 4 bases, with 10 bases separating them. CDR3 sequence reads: CASSYEVVADTQYF. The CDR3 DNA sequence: TGTGCCAGCAGTTACGAGGTTGTGGCAGATACGCAGTATTTT.

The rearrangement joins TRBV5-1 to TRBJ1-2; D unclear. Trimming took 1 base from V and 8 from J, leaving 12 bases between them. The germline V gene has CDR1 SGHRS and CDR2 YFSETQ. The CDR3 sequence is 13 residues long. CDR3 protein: CASSLWPEGGYTF. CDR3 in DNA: TGCGCCAGCAGCTTGTGGCCCGAGGGAGGCTACACCTTC. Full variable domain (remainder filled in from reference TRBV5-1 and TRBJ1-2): KAGVTQTPRYLIKTRGQQVTLSCSPISGHRSVSWYQQTPGQGLQFLFEYFSETQRNKGNFPGRFSGRQFSNSRSEMNVSTLELGDSALYLCASSLWPEGGYTFGSGTRLTVV.

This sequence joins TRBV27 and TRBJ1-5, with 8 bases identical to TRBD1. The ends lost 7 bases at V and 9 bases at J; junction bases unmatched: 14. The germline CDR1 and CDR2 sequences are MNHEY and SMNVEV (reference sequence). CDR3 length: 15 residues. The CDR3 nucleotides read TGTGCCAGCACTATTTCGTGGACAGGGAGAGGGCCCCAGCATTTT. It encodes CASTISWTGRGPQHF.

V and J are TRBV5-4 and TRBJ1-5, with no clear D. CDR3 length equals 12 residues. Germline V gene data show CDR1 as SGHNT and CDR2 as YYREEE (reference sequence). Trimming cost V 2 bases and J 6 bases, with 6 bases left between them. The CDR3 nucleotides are TGTGCCAGCAGCTTAGATAGTCAGCCCCAGCATTTT. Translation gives CASSLDSQPQHF.

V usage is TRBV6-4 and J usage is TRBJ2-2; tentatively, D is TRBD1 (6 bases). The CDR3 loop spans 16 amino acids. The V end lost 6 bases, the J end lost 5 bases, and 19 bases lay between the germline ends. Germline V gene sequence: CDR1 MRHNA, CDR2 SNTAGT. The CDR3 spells CASSKQGALRTGELFF. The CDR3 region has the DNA TGTGCCAGCAGCAAACAGGGTGCGCTTCGGACCGGGGAGCTGTTTTTT.

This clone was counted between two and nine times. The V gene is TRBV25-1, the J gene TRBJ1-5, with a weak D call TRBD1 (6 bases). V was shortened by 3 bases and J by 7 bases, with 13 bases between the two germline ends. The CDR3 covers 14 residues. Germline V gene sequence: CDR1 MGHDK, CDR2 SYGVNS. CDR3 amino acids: CASSDGRGGQPQHF. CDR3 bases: TGTGCCAGCAGTGACGGTAGGGGGGGCCAGCCCCAGCATTTT.

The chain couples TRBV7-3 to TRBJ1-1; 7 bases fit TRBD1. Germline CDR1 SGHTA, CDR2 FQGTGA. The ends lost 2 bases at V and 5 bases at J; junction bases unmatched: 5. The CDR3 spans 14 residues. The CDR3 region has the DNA TGTGCCAGCAGCTTACACAGGGGAGGTACTGAAGCTTTCTTT. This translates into CASSLHRGGTEAFF.

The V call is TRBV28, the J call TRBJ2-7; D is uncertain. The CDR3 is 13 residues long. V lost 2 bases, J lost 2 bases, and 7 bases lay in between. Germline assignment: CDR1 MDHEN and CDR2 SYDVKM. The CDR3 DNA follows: TGTGCCAGCAGTTTAGCCCGGGCCTACGAGCAGTACTTC. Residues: CASSLARAYEQYF. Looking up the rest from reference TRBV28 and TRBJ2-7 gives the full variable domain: DVKVTQSSRYLVKRTGEKVFLECVQDMDHENMFWYRQDPGLGLRLIYFSYDVKMKEKGDIPEGYSVSREKKERFSLILESASTNQTSMYLCASSLARAYEQYFGPGTRLTVT.

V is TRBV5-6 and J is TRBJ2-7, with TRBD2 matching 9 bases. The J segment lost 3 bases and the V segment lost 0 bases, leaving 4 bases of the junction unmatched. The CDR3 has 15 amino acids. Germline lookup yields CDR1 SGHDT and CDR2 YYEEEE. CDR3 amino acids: CASSLGVAGDYEQYF. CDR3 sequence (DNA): TGTGCCAGCAGCTTGGGTGTAGCGGGAGACTACGAGCAGTACTTC.

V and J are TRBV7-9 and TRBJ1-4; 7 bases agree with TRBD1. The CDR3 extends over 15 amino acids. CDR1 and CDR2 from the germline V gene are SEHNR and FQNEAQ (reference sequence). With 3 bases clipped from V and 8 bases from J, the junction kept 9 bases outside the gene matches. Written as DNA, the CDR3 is TGTGCCAGCAGCTTTTACAGGGGTAGGGGGGAAAAACTGTTTTTT. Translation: CASSFYRGRGEKLFF.

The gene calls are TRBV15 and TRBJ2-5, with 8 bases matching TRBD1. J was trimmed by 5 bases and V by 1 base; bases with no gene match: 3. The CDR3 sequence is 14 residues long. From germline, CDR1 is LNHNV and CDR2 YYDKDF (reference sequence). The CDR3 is CATSRGQGSETQYF. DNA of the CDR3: TGTGCCACCAGCAGAGGACAGGGGTCGGAGACCCAGTACTTC.

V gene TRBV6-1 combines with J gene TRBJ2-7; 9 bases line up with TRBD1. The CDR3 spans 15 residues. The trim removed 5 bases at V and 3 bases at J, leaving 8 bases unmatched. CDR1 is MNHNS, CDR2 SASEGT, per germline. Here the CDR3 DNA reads TGTGCCAGCAGTCAGGCCTCGGGACAGGGCTACGAGCAGTACTTC. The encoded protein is CASSQASGQGYEQYF.

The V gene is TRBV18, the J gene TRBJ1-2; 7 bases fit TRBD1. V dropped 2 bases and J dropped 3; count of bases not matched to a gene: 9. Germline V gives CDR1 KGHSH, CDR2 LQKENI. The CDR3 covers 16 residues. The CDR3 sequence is CASSPAAGQTDYGYTF. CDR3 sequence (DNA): TGTGCCAGCTCACCAGCTGCGGGACAGACAGACTATGGCTACACCTTC.

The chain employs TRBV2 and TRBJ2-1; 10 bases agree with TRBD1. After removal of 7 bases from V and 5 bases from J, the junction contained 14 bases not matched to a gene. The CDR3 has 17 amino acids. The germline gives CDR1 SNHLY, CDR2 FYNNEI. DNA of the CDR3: TGTGCCAGCAAGGTGGGGACAGGGGTCTCCGTACACAATGAGCAGTTCTTC. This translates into CASKVGTGVSVHNEQFF.

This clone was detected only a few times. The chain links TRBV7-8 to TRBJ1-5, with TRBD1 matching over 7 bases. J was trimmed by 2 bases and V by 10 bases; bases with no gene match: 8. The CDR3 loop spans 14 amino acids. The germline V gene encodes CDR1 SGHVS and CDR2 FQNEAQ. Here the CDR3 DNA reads TGTGCCACCGCGGAGGGGGCTGGCAATCAGCCCCAGCATTTT. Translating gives CATAEGAGNQPQHF. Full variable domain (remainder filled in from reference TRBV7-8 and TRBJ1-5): GAGVSQSPRYKVAKRGQDVALRCDPISGHVSLFWYQQALGQGPEFLTYFQNEAQLDKSGLPSDRFFAERPEGSVSTLKIQRTQQEDSAVYLCATAEGAGNQPQHFGDGTRLSIL.

CDR3 loop: CAIKQGTFTDTQYF. CDR3 bases: TGTGCCATCAAGCAGGGGACCTTCACAGATACGCAGTATTTT. V gene TRBV10-3 combines with J gene TRBJ2-3; perhaps TRBD1 as D (6 bases). Trimming took off 7 bases at V and 2 bases at J, with 13 bases between the two ends. The germline V gene encodes CDR1 ENHRY and CDR2 SYGVKD. The CDR3 sequence is 14 residues long.